The 17 T cell receptor beta chains below were found in one sample sequenced in a study of cytomegalovirus exposure and HLA in healthy donors. Researchers ran the PCR with 60 Vbeta and 13 Jbeta primers. Assay: immunoSEQ multiplex PCR; the TCRdb copy retains only in-frame clones and omits some. This sample's table has roughly 71,000 clones. The sequenced material came from PBMCs. These TCRs come from a woman between 40 and 55 years old in good health and CMV-seropositive.

The chain has TRBV29-1 and TRBJ2-3, with D tentatively TRBD2 (6 bases). CDR3 size: 15 residues. With 4 bases removed from V and 2 bases from J, the gap between germline ends came to 16 bases. The germline gives CDR1 SQVTM, CDR2 ANQGSEA. The CDR3 region has the DNA TGCAGCGTTGTTACGGGGGTGATGGCCACAGATACGCAGTATTTT. Amino acids: CSVVTGVMATDTQYF.

This chain connects TRBV30 to TRBJ2-1; 9 bases agree with TRBD2. The CDR3 totals 13 residues. Germline CDR1 and CDR2: GTSNPN and SVGIG (reference sequence). Germline trimming cut 3 bases from V and 9 bases from J; bases unmatched to any gene: 6. The CDR3 DNA sequence: TGTGCCTGGAGCCTAGGACTAGCGATTGAGCAGTTCTTC. Protein product: CAWSLGLAIEQFF.

The chain links TRBV2 to TRBJ2-2, with 8 bases matching TRBD2. The CDR3 extends over 20 amino acids. Germline assignment: CDR1 SNHLY and CDR2 FYNNEI. V shed 4 bases and J 2 bases; nucleotides not matched to a gene: 18. The CDR3: CASSGTPAGGLNPNTGELFF. CDR3 coding DNA: TGTGCCAGCAGTGGCACCCCGGCGGGAGGCCTCAATCCAAACACCGGGGAGCTGTTTTTT.

CDR3 nucleotide sequence: TGTGCCAGCAGCCCAGTAGGAGGGGAACGCGGCTACACCTTC. Amino acids: CASSPVGGERGYTF. J is TRBJ1-2 and V is TRBV25-1; weak D call: TRBD1 (5 bases). Trimming took 6 bases from V and 8 from J, leaving 19 bases between them. This CDR3 region has 14 residues. The germline gives CDR1 MGHDK, CDR2 SYGVNS.

The V and J genes are TRBV10-3 and TRBJ2-3, with D maybe TRBD2 (7 bases). The germline V gene encodes CDR1 ENHRY and CDR2 SYGVKD. V lost 0 bases, J lost 2 bases, and 9 bases lay in between. The CDR3 consists of 15 residues. CDR3 nucleotides: TGTGCCATCAGTGAGTCGGCGGGGGCCACAGATACGCAGTATTTT. Residues: CAISESAGATDTQYF.

The J gene is TRBJ2-5, the V gene TRBV7-9; no clear D gene. Deletions cut 4 bases from V and 1 base from J, with 4 bases between. The CDR3 has 12 amino acids. Germline CDR1 and CDR2: SEHNR and FQNEAQ (reference sequence). The DNA of the CDR3 is TGTGCCAGCAGCTGGGCCCAAGAGACCCAGTACTTC. Amino acid sequence: CASSWAQETQYF.

The chain recombines TRBV11-3 with TRBJ1-1; tentatively, D is TRBD1 (5 bases). Trimming stripped 0 bases from V and 4 bases from J, with 18 bases between. The germline gives CDR1 SGHNT, CDR2 YENEEA. This CDR3 is built from 17 residues. The chain's CDR3 is CASSLDPLGGSLTEAFF. DNA of the CDR3: TGTGCCAGCAGCTTAGATCCTCTGGGGGGATCCCTCACTGAAGCTTTCTTT.

This sequence joins TRBV5-4 and TRBJ2-5, with 8 bases aligning to TRBD1. Germline CDR1 SGHNT, CDR2 YYREEE (reference sequence). V was pared by 4 bases and J by 3 bases, with 8 bases of the junction left unmatched. The CDR3 length is 15 residues. The CDR3 region has the DNA TGTGCCAGCAGCCGCGAACAGGGGGTCGAAGAGACCCAGTACTTC. Encoded protein: CASSREQGVEETQYF.

This chain connects TRBV18 to TRBJ1-1; maybe TRBD1 (5 bases). The CDR3 loop spans 15 amino acids. With 0 bases removed from V and 1 base from J, the gap between germline ends came to 9 bases. CDR1 and CDR2 (germline): KGHSH, LQKENI. The CDR3 nucleotides are TGTGCCAGCTCACCACCGGGGAGGGGGAACACTGAAGCTTTCTTT. This encodes CASSPPGRGNTEAFF.

The CDR3 nucleotides are TGCGCCAGCAGCTTGAGCGGAGTACAAGAGACCCAGTACTTC. Translating gives CASSLSGVQETQYF. The chain has TRBV5-1 and TRBJ2-5; D perhaps matches TRBD2 (5 bases). The CDR3 totals 14 residues. Germline values: CDR1 SGHRS, CDR2 YFSETQ. V gave up 1 base and J gave up 2 bases, with 9 bases separating them.

The CDR3 reads CASSTALTGGSETQYF. In DNA form, the CDR3 reads TGCGCCAGCAGCACGGCTTTGACAGGGGGCTCAGAGACCCAGTACTTC. The chain employs TRBV5-1 and TRBJ2-5; 10 positions agree with TRBD1. This CDR3 has 16 residues. Unmatched junction bases numbered 10, after V lost 4 bases and J lost 4 bases. CDR1 and CDR2 from the germline V gene are SGHRS and YFSETQ.

The rearrangement links TRBV19 to TRBJ1-2, with 11 bases matching TRBD1. CDR3 length: 17 residues. Germline assignment: CDR1 LNHDA and CDR2 SQIVND (reference sequence). V was pared by 4 bases and J by 6 bases, with 13 bases of the junction left unmatched. CDR3 in DNA: TGTGCCAGTAGTAAATCCCCTTCTGGACAGGGGGCGAATGGCTACACCTTC. Protein product: CASSKSPSGQGANGYTF.

The chain recombines TRBV7-9 with TRBJ2-7, with a tentative D call TRBD2 (6 bases). The CDR3 has 13 residues. Germline V gene sequence: CDR1 SEHNR, CDR2 FQNEAQ (reference sequence). V shed 0 bases and J shed 3 bases, with 6 bases lying between them. CDR3 DNA: TGTGCCAGCAGCTTAGCGGGGGGCTACGAGCAGTACTTC. Translation: CASSLAGGYEQYF. Combining the CDR3 with reference TRBV7-9 and TRBJ2-7 gives the whole variable domain DTGVSQNPRHKITKRGQNVTFRCDPISEHNRLYWYRQTLGQGPEFLTYFQNEAQLEKSRLLSDRFSAERPKGSFSTLEIQRTEQGDSAMYLCASSLAGGYEQYFGPGTRLTVT.

V gene TRBV5-6 combines with J gene TRBJ2-1; 7 bases match TRBD2. This CDR3 has 15 residues. Germline CDR1 SGHDT, CDR2 YYEEEE. V dropped 5 bases and J dropped 0; count of bases not matched to a gene: 5. The CDR3 DNA reads TGTGCCAGCAGATCGGGACTACCCTCCTACAATGAGCAGTTCTTC. It yields the protein CASRSGLPSYNEQFF.

The chain uses TRBV11-3 and TRBJ2-7; 8 bases match TRBD2. Germline CDR1 reads SGHNT; CDR2 reads YENEEA. Trimming at V came to 1 base and at J to 1 base, leaving 3 bases not matched to a gene. This CDR3 has 15 residues. CDR3 DNA: TGTGCCAGCAGCTTAGCGGGGGGGAATTCCTACGAGCAGTACTTC. It codes for CASSLAGGNSYEQYF.

This chain links TRBV5-1 with TRBJ2-3, with D unresolved. CDR3 length equals 16 residues. Germline CDR1 is SGHRS and CDR2 is YFSETQ. V lost 2 bases and J 0 bases, leaving 13 bases between the germline ends. Written as DNA, the CDR3 is TGCGCCAGCAGCTTCGGCCGGAGTACTAGCACAGATACGCAGTATTTT. It encodes CASSFGRSTSTDTQYF.

The V gene is TRBV19, the J gene TRBJ2-5; no definite D call. From germline, CDR1 is LNHDA and CDR2 SQIVND (reference sequence). V was trimmed by 5 bases and J by 3 bases, leaving 10 bases between them. The CDR3 spans 13 residues. Here the CDR3 DNA reads TGTGCCAGTAGTGGATTGGAGAAAGAGACCCAGTACTTC. Translated, it gives CASSGLEKETQYF.